This T cell receptor (beta chain) emerged from a study of CD8 T cells in ankylosing spondylitis. Broader study findings: In reactive arthritis synovial fluid and blood, some motif variants had been reported before. The study identified a TCR beta motif of about eight highly homologous variants that appeared characteristic of ankylosing spondylitis blood.

This clonotype showed up just a few times. Its matching antigen is unknown. TCRdb reprocessed the 5' RACE reads via MiXCR and lists one record per CDR3 protein. The data hold approximately 400,000 distinct CDR3 sequences, with roughly 17% observed a single time. Germline loops: CDR1 SGHRS, CDR2 YFSETQ. The V gene lost 0 bases and the J gene lost 5 bases, with 14 bases spanning the gap. The CDR3 consists of 15 residues. Material: blood, either unsorted or a sorted T cell fraction (not recorded which). The V gene is TRBV5-1, the J gene TRBJ2-5; perhaps TRBD2 as D (6 bases). The sequence was collected from a male donor with ankylosing spondylitis. The CDR3 DNA reads as TGCGCCAGCAGCTTGGCCGCAGCGGCGGGGGAGACCCAGTACTTC. Protein sequence: CASSLAAAAGETQYF.